These 14 T cell receptor beta chains share one sample of origin, sequenced in a study of shared clonotypes between healthy human individuals. This table comes from immunoSEQ multiplex PCR, and its TCRdb copy is limited to in-frame clones, with some not included. The sample lists fewer than 600,000 clones, approximately 80% occurring once. Material: PBMCs. The receptor set was obtained from a woman aged 40 to 50 in good health. Some clones in this sample may be carry-over from other donors' samples.

The chain combines TRBV7-3 with TRBJ2-1; D is unresolved. V lost 3 bases and J 10 bases, leaving 10 bases between the germline ends. CDR1 SGHTA and CDR2 FQGTGA come from the germline V gene. The CDR3 has 12 residues. The CDR3 here is CASSFLGREQFF. For the CDR3, the DNA is TGTGCCAGCAGCTTCCTCGGCCGAGAGCAGTTCTTC.

This clone was recorded at least ten times. The chain is built from TRBV30 and TRBJ1-5; possible D gene TRBD1, 5 bases. Per germline, CDR1 GTSNPN and CDR2 SVGIG (reference sequence). The CDR3 has 15 residues. V gave up 3 bases and J gave up 4 bases, with 16 bases separating them. CDR3 sequence reads: CAWSGEQDANQPQHF. Written as DNA, the CDR3 is TGTGCCTGGAGCGGAGAACAGGATGCGAATCAGCCCCAGCATTTT.

About this clone: This may be a read error, as it is one base from a much larger clone. The rearrangement uses TRBV11-2 and TRBJ2-7, with 9 bases identical to TRBD1. CDR3 length: 13 amino acids. V lost 6 bases and J lost 3; bases outside the gene matches: 3. Germline V gives CDR1 SGHAT, CDR2 FQNNGV. The CDR3 is CASSSDRGYEQYF. The CDR3 nucleotides are TGTGCCAGCAGTTCGGACAGGGGCTACGAGCAGTACTTC.

V and J are TRBV11-2 and TRBJ2-3; D tentatively reads TRBD1 or TRBD2 (5 bases each). Deletions cut 6 bases from V and 2 bases from J, with 18 bases between. Germline CDR1 reads SGHAT; CDR2 reads FQNNGV. This CDR3 spans 16 amino acids. This chain's CDR3 is CASRTVRARDTDTQYF. CDR3 DNA sequence: TGTGCCAGCAGAACAGTGAGGGCCAGGGACACAGATACGCAGTATTTT.

This chain connects TRBV7-9 to TRBJ2-2, with no clear D. This CDR3 is 12 amino acids long. Looked up from germline, CDR1 is SEHNR and CDR2 is FQNEAQ (reference sequence). V lost 5 bases to trimming and J lost 4 bases, with 5 bases between them. In DNA, the CDR3 is TGTGCCAGCAGCAAATTCACCGGGGAGCTGTTTTTT. Translation gives CASSKFTGELFF.

The rearrangement links TRBV6-6 to TRBJ2-1; a weak D match, TRBD2 (6 bases). Trimming removed 8 bases from V and 5 bases from J, with 13 bases in between. The germline V gene has CDR1 MNHNY and CDR2 SVGAGI (reference sequence). This CDR3 spans 13 amino acids. CDR3 residues: CASGGGPNNEQFF. The CDR3 DNA reads as TGTGCCAGCGGCGGAGGGCCAAACAATGAGCAGTTCTTC.

This clone occurred many times. The chain uses TRBV4-2 and TRBJ2-7, with D perhaps matching TRBD1 or TRBD2 (5 bases each). Trimming cost V 4 bases and J 2 bases, with 15 bases left between them. This CDR3 has 15 amino acids. Germline CDR1 LGHNA, CDR2 YNFKEQ. CDR3 in DNA: TGTGCCAGCAGCCGAATGGGGGACGCTACCTACGAGCAGTACTTC. Translated, it gives CASSRMGDATYEQYF.

Notes on this clone: Other DNA sequences within the sample encode an identical CDR3. V gene TRBV7-7 combines with J gene TRBJ2-1; TRBD2 matches at 12 bases. V trimming: 2 bases; J trimming: 8 bases; junction bases outside the gene matches: 4. This CDR3 spans 15 amino acids. Germline lookup yields CDR1 SSHAT and CDR2 FNYEAQ (reference sequence). This CDR3 is CASSLLAGGPDEQFF. The CDR3 DNA is TGTGCCAGCAGCTTACTAGCGGGAGGGCCGGATGAGCAGTTCTTC.

This clone was found once. This sequence joins TRBV6-1 and TRBJ2-1; D is unclear. Germline V CDR1 and CDR2: MNHNS, SASEGT. V was pared by 5 bases and J by 3 bases, with 11 bases between. CDR3 size: 14 residues. As DNA, the CDR3 is TGTGCCAGCAGTACCGGACGAGACTACAATGAGCAGTTCTTC. It translates to CASSTGRDYNEQFF.

The chain has TRBV11-2 and TRBJ2-5; the D gene is possibly TRBD1 (5 bases). The V gene lost 6 bases and the J gene lost 5 bases, with 22 bases spanning the gap. CDR3 length: 16 residues. Germline loops: CDR1 SGHAT, CDR2 FQNNGV. The CDR3 spells CASSPTDPRTSETQYF. Here the CDR3 DNA reads TGTGCCAGCAGTCCGACGGACCCTCGGACATCCGAGACCCAGTACTTC.

The rearrangement joins TRBV19 to TRBJ2-1, with TRBD1 as a possible D gene (6 bases). Germline CDR1 LNHDA, CDR2 SQIVND (reference sequence). The length of the CDR3 is 18 residues. V was pared by 1 base and J by 6 bases, with 22 bases between. The chain's CDR3 is CASSIVAHREGASNEQFF. CDR3 bases: TGTGCCAGTAGTATAGTGGCCCACAGGGAAGGGGCCTCCAATGAGCAGTTCTTC.

This sequence joins TRBV7-9 and TRBJ2-5; tentatively, D is TRBD1 (6 bases). The germline V gene has CDR1 SEHNR and CDR2 FQNEAQ (reference sequence). Trimming took off 3 bases at V and 5 bases at J, with 10 bases between the two ends. CDR3 length: 13 amino acids. The CDR3 nucleotides are TGTGCCAGCAGCTTTGCCAGGGGTGAGACCCAGTACTTC. Translating it yields CASSFARGETQYF.

As for this clone: This is likely an artifact of a read error, given a far larger clone one base away. Other DNA sequences in the sample encode the same CDR3. The chain joins TRBV7-9 to TRBJ1-2; possible D gene TRBD1, 6 bases. Germline V gene sequence: CDR1 SEHNR, CDR2 FQNEAQ (reference sequence). The CDR3 extends over 12 amino acids. The CDR3 DNA follows: TGCGCCAGCAACATTGGGGGCCATGGCTACACCTTC. Its translation is CASNIGGHGYTF.

This clone was observed a few times. The chain is built from TRBV9 and TRBJ2-5; TRBD2 matches at 8 bases. Gene TRBJ2-7 matches the end of the DNA better, so the J call may be wrong. CDR1 and CDR2 from the germline V gene are SGDLS and YYNGEE. The CDR3 spans 16 residues. The CDR3 protein is CASSVGVSGSLHEQYF. The DNA for the CDR3 is TGTGCCAGCAGCGTAGGGGTAAGCGGGAGCCTCCACGAGCAGTACTTC.